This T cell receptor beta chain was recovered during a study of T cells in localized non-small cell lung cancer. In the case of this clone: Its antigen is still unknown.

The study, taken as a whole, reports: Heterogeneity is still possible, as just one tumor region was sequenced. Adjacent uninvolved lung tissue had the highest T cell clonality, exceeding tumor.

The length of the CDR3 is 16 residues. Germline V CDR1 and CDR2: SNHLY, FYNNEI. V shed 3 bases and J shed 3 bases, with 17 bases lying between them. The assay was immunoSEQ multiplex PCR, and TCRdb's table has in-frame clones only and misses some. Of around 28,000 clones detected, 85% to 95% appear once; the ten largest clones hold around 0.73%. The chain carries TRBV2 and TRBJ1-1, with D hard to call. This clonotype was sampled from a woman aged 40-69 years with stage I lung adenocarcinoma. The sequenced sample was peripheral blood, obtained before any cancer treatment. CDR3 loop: CASSDPADSWDTEAFF. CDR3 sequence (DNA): TGTGCCAGCAGTGATCCGGCCGATTCATGGGACACTGAAGCTTTCTTT.